This entry is about one T cell receptor (beta chain). The antigen is not known. This sample was included in a study of cytomegalovirus exposure and HLA in healthy donors. General study findings and limits: A later analysis linked a missense DCLRE1C variant to TCR beta V- and J-gene trimming.

PCR employed 60 Vbeta and 13 Jbeta primers. Per the study methods: Among the unique TCR beta chains that a later analysis counted, 75 million to 85 million in all, around 11 million were shared. The table came from immunoSEQ multiplex PCR; TCRdb's copy has only in-frame clones and leaves some out. V, J and clone size derive from that table, while D and trimming were established from the DNA sequence. Of 100,000 to 150,000 clones in the sample, around 73% were seen once. The V gene end was trimmed by 6 bases and the J gene end by 3 bases; junction bases not matched to a gene: 8. The germline CDR1 and CDR2 sequences are MNHEY and SMNVEV (reference sequence). The CDR3 contains 15 residues.

The TCR originated in a man in his 60s in good health and CMV-seropositive. This chain joins TRBV27 and TRBJ2-7, with TRBD1 identical over 10 bases. Specimen: PBMCs. The chain's CDR3 is CASSWSGTGVYEQYF. CDR3 DNA: TGTGCCAGCAGCTGGTCCGGGACAGGGGTCTACGAGCAGTACTTC.